Each of the 19 T cell receptor beta chains below was sequenced from the same sample in a study of blood T cells in healthy people across ages. Primers used in a second PCR of roughly 6 to 11 cycles were a sample-barcoded 5' primer and a J-beta primer mix. TCRdb re-called the 5' RACE reads through MiXCR, storing one row per CDR3 protein. This sample has about 800,000 distinct CDR3 sequences, with roughly 25% found just once. The data also belong to a second study, concerning T cells of mothers and their children.

Material for sequencing was blood. The receptors come from a boy aged 5-17 years in good health.

Concerning this clonotype itself: A much bigger clone sits one base away, suggesting this may be a read error. This rearrangement joins TRBV28 to TRBJ2-5; possibly TRBD1 for D (6 bases). This CDR3 region has 16 residues. Trimming took 5 bases from V and 5 from J, leaving 21 bases between them. The V gene's germline CDR1 is MDHEN and CDR2 SYDVKM. CDR3 in amino acids: CASSPATGKGGETQYF. The CDR3 DNA reads as TGTGCCAGCAGTCCAGCAACAGGGAAGGGTGGGGAGACCCAGTACTTC.

This chain joins TRBV11-2 and TRBJ2-1; D possibly corresponds to TRBD1 (5 bases). The J call is doubtful: the DNA matches TRBJ2-7 better. CDR1 and CDR2 (germline): SGHAT, FQNNGV. The CDR3 has 13 residues. The CDR3 DNA reads as TGTGCCAGCAGCTCCAGGGCAGTATCCGAGCAGTACTTC. The encoded protein is CASSSRAVSEQYF.

In its sample, this clonotype was seen a few times. J is TRBJ2-5 and V is TRBV11-2; possible D gene TRBD2, 6 bases. The CDR3 runs 17 residues. Trimming stripped 6 bases from V and 1 base from J, with 21 bases between. Germline V gene sequence: CDR1 SGHAT, CDR2 FQNNGV. The CDR3 reads CASRSAGVGRGQETQYF. For the CDR3, the DNA is TGTGCCAGCAGGTCTGCAGGCGTCGGGAGAGGCCAAGAGACCCAGTACTTC.

This clonotype has just one count. V and J are TRBV7-9 and TRBJ2-5, with 11 bases matching TRBD2. V trimming: 8 bases; J trimming: 0 bases; junction bases outside the gene matches: 8. The length of the CDR3 is 16 residues. Germline V lookup: CDR1 SEHNR, CDR2 FQNEAQ (reference sequence). Here the CDR3 DNA reads TGTGCCAGCGGCCTTATAGCGGGAGGGAACCAAGAGACCCAGTACTTC. As protein: CASGLIAGGNQETQYF.

This clonotype was counted only a few times. The rearrangement links TRBV5-5 to TRBJ2-7; 7 bases line up with TRBD2. The CDR3 has 14 residues. Trimming at V came to 3 bases and at J to 4 bases, leaving 7 bases not matched to a gene. Germline loops: CDR1 SGHKS, CDR2 YYEKEE (reference sequence). The CDR3 region is CASSSSGALYEQYF. CDR3 DNA: TGTGCCAGCAGCTCTAGCGGAGCCCTTTACGAGCAGTACTTC.

This clonotype was seen only a few times. The chain couples TRBV29-1 to TRBJ2-2; 10 nucleotides line up with TRBD1. The CDR3 has 17 residues. Unmatched junction bases numbered 13, after V lost 6 bases and J lost 3 bases. Germline lookup yields CDR1 SQVTM and CDR2 ANQGSEA. The CDR3 sequence is CSVRIRDRGLDTGELFF. DNA for the CDR3: TGCAGCGTGAGGATCCGGGACAGGGGCCTAGACACCGGGGAGCTGTTTTTT.

The table lists this clonotype with a few counts. The V call is TRBV12-3 or TRBV12-4, the J call TRBJ2-7; no clear D gene. The ends were cut back, 3 bases at V and 6 bases at J, with 9 bases in the middle. The CDR3 has 12 amino acids. Here the CDR3 DNA reads TGTGCCAGCAGTTTCCCCCTCCTCGAGCAGTACTTC. Amino acid sequence: CASSFPLLEQYF.

This chain uses TRBV7-9 with TRBJ1-4; possible D gene TRBD1, 6 bases. CDR1 SEHNR and CDR2 FQNEAQ come from the germline V gene (reference sequence). The CDR3 is 14 amino acids. Trimming shortened V by 1 base and J by 8 bases, and 11 bases separated the two germline ends. The CDR3 protein is CASSLVKQGEKLFF. The CDR3 DNA reads TGTGCCAGCAGCTTAGTGAAACAGGGAGAAAAACTGTTTTTT.

Remarks on this clonotype: One junction end disagrees with the germline gene, perhaps due to a read error. The chain couples TRBV7-8 to TRBJ1-1; possibly TRBD1 for D (6 bases). Germline-derived CDR1 and CDR2 are SGHVS and FQNEAQ. CDR3 length: 14 residues. The CDR3 DNA sequence: TGTGCCAGCCACAGCGGGGGTCAGGGGACTGAAGTTTTCTTT. Amino acid sequence: CASHSGGQGTEVFF. Filled out from reference TRBV7-8 and TRBJ1-1, the complete variable domain reads GAGVSQSPRYKVAKRGQDVALRCDPISGHVSLFWYQQALGQGPEFLTYFQNEAQLDKSGLPSDRFFAERPEGSVSTLKIQRTQQEDSAVYLCASHSGGQGTEVFFGQGTRLTVV.

Turning to this clonotype: One end of the junction fails to match germline, which may point to a read error. The chain links TRBV7-3 to TRBJ2-6; 9 bases match TRBD1. The length of the CDR3 is 17 residues. Germline values: CDR1 SGHTA, CDR2 FQGTGA. CDR3 bases: TGTGCCGGCAGCTCCCCGGGACAGGGAACTGGGGCCAACGTCCTGACTTTC. This sequence encodes CAGSSPGQGTGANVLTF.

In its sample, this clonotype was seen a few times. The chain carries TRBV27 and TRBJ2-7, with 7 bases lining up with TRBD1. This CDR3 spans 14 amino acids. The V and J ends lost 4 bases and 10 bases, in that order; junction bases with no gene match: 13. In germline, CDR1 is MNHEY, CDR2 SMNVEV (reference sequence). CDR3 in amino acids: CASSSSLLRGRQYF. The CDR3 region has the DNA TGTGCCAGCAGTTCGTCCCTCTTAAGGGGGCGCCAGTACTTC.

The chain employs TRBV4-1 and TRBJ2-4, with TRBD2 matching over 11 bases. Germline lookup yields CDR1 MGHRA and CDR2 YSYEKL. This CDR3 spans 16 amino acids. Losses at the gene ends were 3 bases for V and 6 bases for J; bases not matched to a gene: 7. CDR3 nucleotides: TGCGCCAGCAGCCACCCCTCGGGACTAGCGGTAAACATTCAGTACTTC. Amino acid sequence: CASSHPSGLAVNIQYF.

The V gene is TRBV5-1, the J gene TRBJ1-1; TRBD1 matches at 7 bases. The V gene's germline CDR1 is SGHRS and CDR2 YFSETQ. This CDR3 is 21 amino acids long. The V segment lost 4 bases and the J segment 5 bases; nucleotides outside the gene matches: 29. This CDR3 is CASSPSPGNYGYTTDRTEAFF. The CDR3 region has the DNA TGCGCCAGCAGCCCAAGTCCGGGAAACTATGGCTACACCACGGACAGGACTGAAGCTTTCTTT.

As concerns this clonotype: A junction boundary mismatches the germline segment, possibly from a read error. V and J are TRBV9 and TRBJ2-3; D uncertain. This CDR3 is built from 14 residues. The germline CDR1 and CDR2 sequences are SGDLS and YYNGEE. CDR3 amino acids: CASSVGGDTNTQYF. CDR3 sequence (DNA): TGTGCCAGCAGCGTAGGTGGAGACACAAATACGCAGTATTTT.

This clonotype showed up just a few times. The chain carries TRBV6-6 and TRBJ2-7; no clear D gene. This CDR3 spans 14 amino acids. CDR1 is MNHNY, CDR2 SVGAGI, per germline (reference sequence). Trimming shortened V by 6 bases and J by 0 bases, and 12 bases separated the two germline ends. The CDR3 nucleotides are TGTGCCAGCAGGCCCAATGAGGTCTCCTACGAGCAGTACTTC. This translates into CASRPNEVSYEQYF.

The V gene is TRBV24-1, the J gene TRBJ1-2, with 7 bases fitting TRBD1. V lost 2 bases and J lost 13; bases outside the gene matches: 6. There are 12 residues in the CDR3. From germline, CDR1 is KGHDR and CDR2 SFDVKD. In DNA, the CDR3 is TGTGCCACCAGTGATTCAACAGGGGCAGCCACCTTC. Protein sequence: CATSDSTGAATF.

This clonotype was observed a few times. The V call is TRBV18, the J call TRBJ1-3; 7 bases line up with TRBD1. Germline CDR1 is KGHSH and CDR2 is LQKENI. V was pared by 3 bases and J by 0 bases, with 5 bases of the junction left unmatched. The length of the CDR3 is 16 residues. The CDR3 coding sequence is TGTGCCAGCTCACCCGGGACAGCACGCTCTGGAAACACCATATATTTT. It encodes CASSPGTARSGNTIYF.

This clonotype was seen a few times. As DNA, the CDR3 is TGTGCCAGCAGACCAGACAGGGCGCGGGGCTACACCTTC. It translates to CASRPDRARGYTF. The J gene is TRBJ1-2, the V gene TRBV27; 7 nucleotides line up with TRBD1. Germline V gene data show CDR1 as MNHEY and CDR2 as SMNVEV (reference sequence). CDR3 size: 13 residues. V dropped 6 bases and J dropped 8; count of bases not matched to a gene: 9.

This clonotype was found a few times. The chain uses TRBV7-9 and TRBJ2-7; D remains unclear. The DNA end lines up better with TRBJ2-5; the J call may be wrong. Germline CDR1 reads SEHNR; CDR2 reads FQNEAQ (reference sequence). The CDR3 extends over 15 amino acids. The CDR3 DNA reads TGTGCCAGCAGCCCTCTCCCCCTGATCCAGGAGACCCAGTACTTC. Its translation: CASSPLPLIQETQYF.